This T cell receptor beta chain was captured in a study of shared clonotypes between healthy human individuals. Deep was the level at which the assay was run. Each cell subset's genomic DNA was divided evenly among several immunoSEQ plates. Generated by immunoSEQ multiplex PCR, the TCRdb table keeps only in-frame clones and is missing some. The sample yields about 460,000 clones, around 77% seen once. The trim removed 2 bases at V and 8 bases at J, leaving 11 bases unmatched. The CDR3 sequence is 18 residues long. The V gene's germline CDR1 is MDHEN and CDR2 SYDVKM. The V call is TRBV28, the J call TRBJ2-1, with 14 bases that match TRBD2. The sequenced sample consisted of PBMCs. The receptor comes from a woman between 35 and 50 years old in good health. Some clones in this sample may be carry-over from other donors' samples. CDR3 nucleotides: TGTGCCAGCAGTTTAGCCCGACTAGCGGGAGGGTCGGTTTATGAGCAGTTCTTC. The encoded protein is CASSLARLAGGSVYEQFF.